This T cell receptor (beta chain) was retrieved from a study of T cell responses to AZD1222 COVID-19 vaccine. Study-wide findings and caveats: The peak T cell response came first, and repertoires were sampled only after it. Clonal diversity may have been underestimated, and the donors were mostly white British, with more females than males.

This clone was picked up one time. As yet, its antigen is unknown. Measured with immunoSEQ multiplex PCR; TCRdb has only the in-frame clones, and not every one. Found here are more than 150,000 clones, 80% to 95% of them singletons; the top ten hold 1.5% to 2%. CDR1 and CDR2 from the germline V gene are ENHRY and SYGVKD. The CDR3 spans 14 residues. The ends were cut back, 6 bases at V and 0 bases at J, with 9 bases in the middle. The specimen comprised peripheral blood, sampled 28 days after the second AZD1222 dose. The rearrangement joins TRBV10-3 to TRBJ1-3; D remains unclear. The receptor was isolated from an adult who received the AZD1222 COVID-19 vaccine. The CDR3 coding sequence is TGTGCCATCAGCGCCCAGCGCTCTGGAAACACCATATATTTT. This translates into CAISAQRSGNTIYF.